These 17 T cell receptor beta chains came from one sample sequenced in a study of response to subunit inactivated influenza vaccine. TCRdb analysed the RT-PCR reads with MiXCR anew, one entry per CDR3 protein. This sample has fewer than 750,000 distinct CDR3 sequences, with 13% to 15% found just once. The sample consisted of PBMCs from blood, taken about 13 days after vaccination. These TCRs come from a man aged 50 to 59 who received an inactivated influenza vaccine.

The V and J genes are TRBV5-5 and TRBJ2-3, with a possible D match to TRBD1 (5 bases). Trimming removed 0 bases at V and 8 bases at J, with 7 bases between. From germline, CDR1 is SGHKS and CDR2 YYEKEE (reference sequence). CDR3 length: 12 amino acids. CDR3 protein: CASSLDQGTQYF. The CDR3 coding sequence is TGTGCCAGCAGCTTGGATCAGGGTACGCAGTATTTT. Together with reference TRBV5-5 and TRBJ2-3, the CDR3 gives the full variable domain: DAGVTQSPTHLIKTRGQQVTLRCSPISGHKSVSWYQQVLGQGPQFIFQYYEKEERGRGNFPDRFSARQFPNYSSELNVNALLLGDSALYLCASSLDQGTQYFGPGTRLTVL.

Ten or more counts support this clonotype. The chain joins TRBV7-2 to TRBJ2-3; D is uncertain. Between the trimmed V and J ends, which lost 2 bases and 4 bases, there was a span of 4 bases. Germline CDR1 SGHTA, CDR2 FQGNSA. There are 12 residues in the CDR3. The CDR3 bases are TGTGCCAGCAGCTTATATGCAGATACGCAGTATTTT. Protein: CASSLYADTQYF.

This clonotype was counted only a few times. This chain joins TRBV12-3 or TRBV12-4 and TRBJ2-7, with 11 positions matching TRBD2. Trimming cost V 1 base and J 4 bases; bases outside gene matches: 6. CDR3 length equals 16 residues. CDR3 in DNA: TGTGCCAGCAGTTTAGGTGTTAGCGGGGGGGCTTACGAGCAGTACTTC. Protein sequence: CASSLGVSGGAYEQYF.

The V and J genes are TRBV7-9 and TRBJ2-5; perhaps TRBD2 as D (7 bases). Germline values: CDR1 SEHNR, CDR2 FQNEAQ (reference sequence). The V end lost 5 bases, the J end lost 7 bases, and 23 bases lay between the germline ends. CDR3 length equals 16 residues. CDR3 sequence reads: CASSPVGGGPSRTQYF. In DNA, the CDR3 is TGTGCCAGCAGCCCAGTGGGGGGGGGGCCTTCGAGGACCCAGTACTTC.

The chain couples TRBV21-1 to TRBJ1-3; TRBD1 reflects the table's D call only, with no check against the DNA. TRBV21-1 is an annotated pseudogene. This CDR3 is built from 15 residues. The CDR3 reads CASSATGGCGNTIYF. DNA of the CDR3: TGTGCCAGCAGCGCGACAGGAGGGTGTGGAAACACCATATATTTT.

The genes are TRBV5-6 and TRBJ2-1; TRBD2 matches 7 bases. With V trimmed by 1 base and J by 3 bases, 7 bases remained unmatched. The CDR3 extends over 16 amino acids. Germline CDR1 and CDR2: SGHDT and YYEEEE. The CDR3 DNA reads as TGTGCCAGCAGCTTGCGGTCCGCTAGCGGCTACAATGAGCAGTTCTTC. Its protein is CASSLRSASGYNEQFF.

This clonotype was observed a handful of times. The chain recombines TRBV28 with TRBJ2-3; 7 bases match TRBD2. CDR1 and CDR2 from the germline V gene are MDHEN and SYDVKM. The V segment lost 10 bases and the J segment 7 bases; nucleotides outside the gene matches: 20. The CDR3 loop spans 16 amino acids. CDR3 sequence: CATTKPLREVVYTQYF. DNA for the CDR3: TGTGCCACCACCAAACCCCTACGGGAGGTAGTATATACGCAGTATTTT.

There are a few counts of this clonotype. The chain employs TRBV12-3 or TRBV12-4 and TRBJ2-7; D may be TRBD1 (6 bases). The V end was cut by 5 bases, the J end by 4 bases, with 15 bases between. CDR3 length: 14 residues. The CDR3 sequence is CASSPYGTLYEQYF. CDR3 in DNA: TGTGCCAGCAGTCCCTACGGGACACTTTACGAGCAGTACTTC.

There are a few counts of this clonotype. This chain joins TRBV20-1 and TRBJ2-7; tentative D call: TRBD2 (6 bases). Looked up from germline, CDR1 is DFQATT and CDR2 is SNEGSKA (reference sequence). V was cut by 0 bases and J by 6 bases, with 15 bases left in between. The CDR3 covers 14 residues. The CDR3: CSAREWRAGSEQYF. In nucleotides, the CDR3 is TGCAGTGCTAGAGAATGGCGGGCGGGAAGCGAGCAGTACTTC.

J is TRBJ1-1 and V is TRBV6-1, with TRBD1 matching over 10 bases. Per germline, CDR1 MNHNS and CDR2 SASEGT. J lost 6 bases, V lost 6 bases, and 7 bases had no gene match. This CDR3 is built from 14 residues. The CDR3 protein is CASSTDRGFAEAFF. CDR3 nucleotide sequence: TGTGCCAGCAGCACGGACAGGGGGTTCGCTGAAGCTTTCTTT.

The V gene is TRBV20-1, the J gene TRBJ2-2; weak D call: TRBD1 (6 bases). The germline V gene encodes CDR1 DFQATT and CDR2 SNEGSKA (reference sequence). This CDR3 is 13 amino acids long. V lost 5 bases and J lost 2, with 9 bases in between. This chain's CDR3 is CSAGTSNTGELFF. As DNA, the CDR3 is TGCAGTGCTGGGACAAGTAACACCGGGGAGCTGTTTTTT.

This clonotype appeared a few times. The chain carries TRBV5-1 and TRBJ2-1; a weak D match, TRBD1 (5 bases). The germline gives CDR1 SGHRS, CDR2 YFSETQ. This CDR3 is 14 amino acids long. Trimming shortened V by 2 bases and J by 5 bases, and 11 bases separated the two germline ends. CDR3: CASSFNGAHNEQFF. The CDR3 region has the DNA TGCGCCAGCAGCTTTAATGGGGCCCACAATGAGCAGTTCTTC.

This chain uses TRBV7-9 with TRBJ1-2, with D perhaps matching TRBD1 (5 bases). Germline V gene lookup returns CDR1 SEHNR and CDR2 FQNEAQ (reference sequence). Trimming stripped 8 bases from V and 5 bases from J, with 15 bases between. The CDR3 is made up of 13 amino acids. The CDR3 coding sequence is TGTGCCAGCGGAAGAATGGGGGGGTATGGCTACACCTTC. It encodes CASGRMGGYGYTF.

This chain joins TRBV7-2 and TRBJ2-3, with D possibly called TRBD1 or TRBD2 (5 bases each). This CDR3 comprises 16 residues. Per the germline V gene, CDR1 is SGHTA and CDR2 is FQGNSA. The V end was cut by 5 bases, the J end by 0 bases, with 15 bases between. For the CDR3, the DNA is TGTGCCAGCAGCCGGGACCGGACGCCTAGCACAGATACGCAGTATTTT. This encodes CASSRDRTPSTDTQYF.

This clonotype was counted between two and nine times. CDR3 coding DNA: TGTGCCAGCACCCCAGGGGGCAACGATGGCTACACCTTC. Encoded protein: CASTPGGNDGYTF. The rearrangement uses TRBV12-3 or TRBV12-4 and TRBJ1-2; 8 bases are a match to TRBD1. V shed 7 bases, J shed 6 bases, and the junction held 7 bases outside the gene matches. The CDR3 consists of 13 residues.

There are a few counts of this clonotype. V gene TRBV5-1 combines with J gene TRBJ2-3; possible D gene TRBD2, 6 bases. V lost 4 bases to trimming and J lost 2 bases, with 23 bases between them. The CDR3 loop spans 18 amino acids. Germline V CDR1 and CDR2: SGHRS, YFSETQ. The CDR3 bases are TGCGCCAGCAGCCTACCTCCCAAACCGGGACTTCACACAGATACGCAGTATTTT. This gives the protein CASSLPPKPGLHTDTQYF. Full variable domain (outside the CDR3, taken from reference TRBV5-1 and TRBJ2-3): KAGVTQTPRYLIKTRGQQVTLSCSPISGHRSVSWYQQTPGQGLQFLFEYFSETQRNKGNFPGRFSGRQFSNSRSEMNVSTLELGDSALYLCASSLPPKPGLHTDTQYFGPGTRLTVL.

This CDR3 reads CASTQGAGNQETQYF. For the CDR3, the DNA is TGTGCCAGCACCCAGGGCGCGGGAAACCAAGAGACCCAGTACTTC. J is TRBJ2-5 and V is TRBV7-6, with D perhaps matching TRBD2 (6 bases). Germline V gene sequence: CDR1 SGHVS, CDR2 FNYEAQ. The CDR3 extends over 15 amino acids. V lost 7 bases and J 0 bases, leaving 15 bases between the germline ends. The full variable domain, completed using reference TRBV7-6 and TRBJ2-5, is GAGVSQSPRYKVTKRGQDVALRCDPISGHVSLYWYRQALGQGPEFLTYFNYEAQQDKSGLPNDRFSAERPEGSISTLTIQRTEQRDSAMYRCASTQGAGNQETQYFGPGTRLLVL.